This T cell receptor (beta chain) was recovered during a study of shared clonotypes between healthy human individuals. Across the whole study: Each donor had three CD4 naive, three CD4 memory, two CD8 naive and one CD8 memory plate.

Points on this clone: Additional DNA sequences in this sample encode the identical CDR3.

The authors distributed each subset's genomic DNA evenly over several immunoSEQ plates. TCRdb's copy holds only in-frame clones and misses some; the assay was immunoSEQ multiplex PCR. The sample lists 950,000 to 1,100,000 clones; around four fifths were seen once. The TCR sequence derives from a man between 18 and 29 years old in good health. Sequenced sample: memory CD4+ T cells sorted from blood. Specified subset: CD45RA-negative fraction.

This chain's CDR3 is CASSESGQPQHF. Here the CDR3 DNA reads TGCGCCAGCAGTGAGTCAGGTCAGCCCCAGCATTTT. The rearrangement links TRBV10-1 to TRBJ1-5; D remains ambiguous. This CDR3 region has 12 residues. Germline CDR1 WNHNN, CDR2 SYGVQD (reference sequence). The germline V and J ends were trimmed by 0 bases and 6 bases, with 3 bases remaining between them.